This T cell receptor (beta chain) was found in a study of blood T cell repertoires in COVID-19. Background on the study: T cells, B-cell-depleted T cells, or PBMCs supplied cDNA or gDNA.

The age range of participants was 18 to 89 years, with residence in about two dozen US areas. This CDR3 contains 12 residues. The V gene lost 5 bases and the J gene lost 11 bases, with 13 bases spanning the gap. Germline V CDR1 and CDR2: SEHNR, FQNEAQ (reference sequence). TCRdb's copy holds only in-frame clones and misses some; the assay was immunoSEQ multiplex PCR. Of some 270,000 clones in the sample, around 81% are singletons; the top ten hold roughly 3.2%. The V and J genes are TRBV7-9 and TRBJ1-5; D perhaps matches TRBD1 (5 bases). The sequencing sample was made of PBMCs or T cells enriched from blood (not recorded which). The TCR originated in a man aged 50 to 60 who had recovered from COVID-19. The chain's CDR3 is CASSAFQGAQHF. The CDR3 DNA reads as TGTGCCAGCAGCGCCTTCCAAGGGGCCCAGCATTTT.